The entry below describes one TCR beta chain. The data originate from a study of coeliac disease. Trimming removed 4 bases from V and 5 bases from J, with 18 bases in between. Germline V gives CDR1 SGHDT, CDR2 YYEEEE. CDR3 length equals 15 residues. TCRdb keeps only in-frame clones here, not all; method: immunoSEQ multiplex PCR. The repertoire holds about 4,700 clones, with about 65% as singletons. The sequenced sample was lamina propria lymphocytes from the gut. This TCR was sampled from a woman in her seventies with celiac disease. The rearrangement uses TRBV5-6 and TRBJ1-1, with a possible D match to TRBD1 (5 bases). In nucleotides, the CDR3 is TGTGCCAGCAGCCTAGAGTTCACAGGTCGGACTGAAGCTTTCTTT. Amino acids: CASSLEFTGRTEAFF.